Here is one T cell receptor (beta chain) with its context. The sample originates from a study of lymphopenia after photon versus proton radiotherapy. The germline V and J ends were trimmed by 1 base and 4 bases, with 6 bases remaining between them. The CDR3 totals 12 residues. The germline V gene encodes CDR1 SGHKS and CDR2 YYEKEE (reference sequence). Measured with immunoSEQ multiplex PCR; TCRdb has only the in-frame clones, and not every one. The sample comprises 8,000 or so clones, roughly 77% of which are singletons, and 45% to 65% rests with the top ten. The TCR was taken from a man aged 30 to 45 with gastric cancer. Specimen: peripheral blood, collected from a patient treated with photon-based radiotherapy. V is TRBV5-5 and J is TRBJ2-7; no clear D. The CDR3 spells CASSLTDYEQYF. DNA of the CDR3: TGTGCCAGCAGCTTGACGGATTACGAGCAGTACTTC.